This TCR delta chain was captured in a study of gamma-delta T cells after stem cell transplantation. TCRdb reprocessed the RT-PCR reads through CATT. Of about 11,000 delta-chain clones listed, less than 50% were seen once; the top ten hold around 2.6%. The V segment lost 0 bases and the J segment 7 bases; nucleotides outside the gene matches: 4. The germline V gene has CDR1 TSWWSYY and CDR2 QGS. This CDR3 contains 15 residues. The sample was gamma-delta T cells. This clonotype originated in a human donor. It is not recorded whose cells these are; they may come from a transplant donor. The chain employs TRDV1 and TRDJ1, with TRDD3 matching 11 bases. The CDR3: CALGELCGGYGKLIF. Written as DNA, the CDR3 is TGTGCTCTTGGGGAACTTTGTGGGGGATACGGTAAACTCATCTTT.